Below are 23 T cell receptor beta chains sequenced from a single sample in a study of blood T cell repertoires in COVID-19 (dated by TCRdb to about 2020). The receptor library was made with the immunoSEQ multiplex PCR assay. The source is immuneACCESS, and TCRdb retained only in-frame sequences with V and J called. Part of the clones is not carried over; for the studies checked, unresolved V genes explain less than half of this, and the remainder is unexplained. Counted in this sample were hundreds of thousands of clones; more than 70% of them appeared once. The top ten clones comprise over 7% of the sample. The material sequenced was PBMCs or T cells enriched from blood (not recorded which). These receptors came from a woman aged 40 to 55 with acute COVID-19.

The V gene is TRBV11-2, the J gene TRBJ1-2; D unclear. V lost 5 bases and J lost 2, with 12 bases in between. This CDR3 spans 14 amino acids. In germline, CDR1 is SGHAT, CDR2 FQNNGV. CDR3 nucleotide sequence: TGTGCCAGCAGCCCGGATGGGCCAAACTATGGCTACACCTTC. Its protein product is CASSPDGPNYGYTF.

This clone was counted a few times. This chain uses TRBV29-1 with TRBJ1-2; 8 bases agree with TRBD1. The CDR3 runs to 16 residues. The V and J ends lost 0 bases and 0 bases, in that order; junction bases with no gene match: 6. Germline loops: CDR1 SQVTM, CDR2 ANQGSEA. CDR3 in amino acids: CSVEDYGTGPNYGYTF. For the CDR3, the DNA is TGCAGCGTTGAAGATTACGGGACAGGACCTAACTATGGCTACACCTTC.

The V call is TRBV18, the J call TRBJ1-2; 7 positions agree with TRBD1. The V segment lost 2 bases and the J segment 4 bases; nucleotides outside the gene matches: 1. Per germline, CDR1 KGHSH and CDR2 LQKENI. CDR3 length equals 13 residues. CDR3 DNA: TGTGCCAGCTCACCAGACAGGGCCTATGGCTACACCTTC. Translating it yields CASSPDRAYGYTF.

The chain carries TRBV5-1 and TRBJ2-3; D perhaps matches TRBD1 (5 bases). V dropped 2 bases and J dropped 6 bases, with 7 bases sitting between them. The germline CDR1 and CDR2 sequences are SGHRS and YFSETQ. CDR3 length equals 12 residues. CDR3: CASSFSGDTQYF. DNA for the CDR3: TGCGCCAGCAGCTTCTCAGGGGATACGCAGTATTTT.

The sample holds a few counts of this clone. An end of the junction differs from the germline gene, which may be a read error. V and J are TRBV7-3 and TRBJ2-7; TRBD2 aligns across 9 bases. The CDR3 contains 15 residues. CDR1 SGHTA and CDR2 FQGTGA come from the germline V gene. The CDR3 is CASSLTGTSYYEQYF. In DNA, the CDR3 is TGTGCCAGCAGCCTAACCGGGACTAGCTACTACGAGCAGTACTTC.

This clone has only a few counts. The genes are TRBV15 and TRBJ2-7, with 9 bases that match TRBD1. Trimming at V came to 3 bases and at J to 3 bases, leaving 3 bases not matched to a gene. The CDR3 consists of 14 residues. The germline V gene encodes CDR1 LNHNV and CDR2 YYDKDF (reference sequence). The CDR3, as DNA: TGTGCCACCAGCAGGATGGGACAGGGCTACGAGCAGTACTTC. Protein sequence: CATSRMGQGYEQYF.

This CDR3 is CASSPTGAVGEKLFF. The CDR3 region has the DNA TGTGCCAGCAGCCCGACAGGGGCGGTGGGGGAAAAACTGTTTTTT. The chain couples TRBV5-6 to TRBJ1-4; 8 bases align to TRBD1. The CDR3 is made up of 15 amino acids. Germline V gene data show CDR1 as SGHDT and CDR2 as YYEEEE. V trimming: 4 bases; J trimming: 8 bases; junction bases outside the gene matches: 10.

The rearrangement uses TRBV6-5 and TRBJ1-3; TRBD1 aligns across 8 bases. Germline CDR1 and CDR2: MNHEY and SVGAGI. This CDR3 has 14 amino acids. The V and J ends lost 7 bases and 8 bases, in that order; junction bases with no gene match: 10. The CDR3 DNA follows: TGTGCCAGCAAACCGGACAGGGCTAGTGACACCATATATTTT. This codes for CASKPDRASDTIYF.

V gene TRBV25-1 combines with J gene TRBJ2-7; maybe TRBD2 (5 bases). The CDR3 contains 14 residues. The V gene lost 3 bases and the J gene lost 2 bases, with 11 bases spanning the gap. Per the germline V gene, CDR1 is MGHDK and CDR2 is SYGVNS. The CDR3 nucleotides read TGTGCCAGCAGTGAGGGTAGCGAGGCCTACGAGCAGTACTTC. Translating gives CASSEGSEAYEQYF.

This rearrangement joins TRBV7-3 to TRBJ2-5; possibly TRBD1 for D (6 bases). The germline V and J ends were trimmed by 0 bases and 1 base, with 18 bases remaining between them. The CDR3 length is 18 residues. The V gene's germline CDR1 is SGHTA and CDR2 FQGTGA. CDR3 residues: CASSLTGAPGAPQETQYF. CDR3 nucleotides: TGTGCCAGCAGCTTAACCGGGGCACCAGGGGCCCCCCAAGAGACCCAGTACTTC.

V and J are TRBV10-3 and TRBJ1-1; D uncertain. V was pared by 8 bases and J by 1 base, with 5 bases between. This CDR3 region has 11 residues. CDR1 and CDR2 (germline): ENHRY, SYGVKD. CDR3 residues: CAIAGNTEAFF. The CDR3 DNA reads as TGTGCCATCGCAGGGAACACTGAAGCTTTCTTT.

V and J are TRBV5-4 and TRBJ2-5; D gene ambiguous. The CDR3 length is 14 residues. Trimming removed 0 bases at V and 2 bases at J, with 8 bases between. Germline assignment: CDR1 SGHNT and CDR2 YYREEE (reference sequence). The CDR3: CASSLVGGQETQYF. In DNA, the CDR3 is TGTGCCAGCAGCTTGGTTGGCGGTCAAGAGACCCAGTACTTC.

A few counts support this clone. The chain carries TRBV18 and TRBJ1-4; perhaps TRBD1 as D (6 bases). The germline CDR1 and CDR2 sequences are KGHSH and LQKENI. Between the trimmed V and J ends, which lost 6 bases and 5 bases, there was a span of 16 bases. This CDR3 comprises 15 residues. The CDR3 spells CASSLNSGENEKLFF. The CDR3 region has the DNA TGTGCCAGCTCTCTTAACTCAGGGGAGAATGAAAAACTGTTTTTT.

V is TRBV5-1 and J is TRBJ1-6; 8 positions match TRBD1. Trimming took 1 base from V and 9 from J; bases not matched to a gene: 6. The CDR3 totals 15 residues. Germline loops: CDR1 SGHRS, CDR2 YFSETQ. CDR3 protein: CASSLRDRTSSPLHF. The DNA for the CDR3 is TGCGCCAGCAGCTTGAGGGACAGGACTTCTTCACCCCTCCACTTT.

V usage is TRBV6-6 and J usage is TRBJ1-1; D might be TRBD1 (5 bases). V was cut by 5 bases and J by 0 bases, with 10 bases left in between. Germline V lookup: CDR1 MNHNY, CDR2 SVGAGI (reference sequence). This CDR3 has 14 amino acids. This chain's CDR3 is CASSKGVMNTEAFF. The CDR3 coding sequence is TGTGCCAGCAGTAAAGGGGTTATGAACACTGAAGCTTTCTTT.

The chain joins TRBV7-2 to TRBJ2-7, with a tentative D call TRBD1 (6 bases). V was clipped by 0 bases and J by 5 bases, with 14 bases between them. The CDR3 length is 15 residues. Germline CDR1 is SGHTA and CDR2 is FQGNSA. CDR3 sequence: CASSLAFDRSHEQYF. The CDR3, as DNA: TGTGCCAGCAGCTTAGCCTTCGACAGGTCGCACGAGCAGTACTTC.

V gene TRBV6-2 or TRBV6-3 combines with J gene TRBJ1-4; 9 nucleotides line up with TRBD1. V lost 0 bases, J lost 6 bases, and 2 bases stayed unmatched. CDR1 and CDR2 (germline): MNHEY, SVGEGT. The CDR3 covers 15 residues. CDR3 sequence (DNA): TGTGCCAGCAGTTACTCGAGGGACAGGGATGAAAAACTGTTTTTT. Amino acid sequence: CASSYSRDRDEKLFF.

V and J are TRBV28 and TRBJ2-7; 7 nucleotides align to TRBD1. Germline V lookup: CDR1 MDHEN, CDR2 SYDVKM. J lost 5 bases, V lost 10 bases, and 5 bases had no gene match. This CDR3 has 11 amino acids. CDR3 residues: CATATGNEQYF. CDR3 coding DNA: TGTGCCACCGCGACAGGGAACGAGCAGTACTTC.

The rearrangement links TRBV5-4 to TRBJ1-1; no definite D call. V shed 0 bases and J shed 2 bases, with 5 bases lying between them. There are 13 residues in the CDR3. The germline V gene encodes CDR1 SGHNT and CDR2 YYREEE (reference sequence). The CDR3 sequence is CASSLVSNTEAFF. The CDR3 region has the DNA TGTGCCAGCAGCTTGGTTTCAAACACTGAAGCTTTCTTT.

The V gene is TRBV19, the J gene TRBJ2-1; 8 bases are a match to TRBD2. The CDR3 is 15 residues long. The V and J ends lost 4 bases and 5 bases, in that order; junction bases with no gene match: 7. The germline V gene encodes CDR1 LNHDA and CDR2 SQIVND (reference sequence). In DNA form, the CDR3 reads TGTGCCAGTAGTACAGCGGGAGCCACGGACAATGAGCAGTTCTTC. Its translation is CASSTAGATDNEQFF.

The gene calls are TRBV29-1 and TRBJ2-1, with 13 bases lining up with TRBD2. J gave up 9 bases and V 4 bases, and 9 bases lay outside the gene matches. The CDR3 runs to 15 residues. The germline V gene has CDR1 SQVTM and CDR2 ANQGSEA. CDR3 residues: CSVVTSGGIGGEQFF. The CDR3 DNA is TGCAGCGTTGTGACTAGCGGGGGGATCGGCGGTGAGCAGTTCTTC.

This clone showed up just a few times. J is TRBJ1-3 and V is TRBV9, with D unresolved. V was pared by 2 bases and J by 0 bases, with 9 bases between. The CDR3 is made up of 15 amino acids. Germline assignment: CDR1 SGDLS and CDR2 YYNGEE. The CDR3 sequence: CASSVAAGSGNTIYF. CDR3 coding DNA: TGTGCCAGCAGCGTCGCAGCGGGCTCTGGAAACACCATATATTTT.

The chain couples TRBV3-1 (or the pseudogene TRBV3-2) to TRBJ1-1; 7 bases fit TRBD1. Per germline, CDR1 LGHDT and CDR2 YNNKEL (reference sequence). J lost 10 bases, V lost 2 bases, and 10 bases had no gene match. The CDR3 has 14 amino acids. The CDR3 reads CASSQKGARMGAFF. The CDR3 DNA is TGTGCCAGCAGCCAAAAGGGGGCACGCATGGGAGCTTTCTTT.